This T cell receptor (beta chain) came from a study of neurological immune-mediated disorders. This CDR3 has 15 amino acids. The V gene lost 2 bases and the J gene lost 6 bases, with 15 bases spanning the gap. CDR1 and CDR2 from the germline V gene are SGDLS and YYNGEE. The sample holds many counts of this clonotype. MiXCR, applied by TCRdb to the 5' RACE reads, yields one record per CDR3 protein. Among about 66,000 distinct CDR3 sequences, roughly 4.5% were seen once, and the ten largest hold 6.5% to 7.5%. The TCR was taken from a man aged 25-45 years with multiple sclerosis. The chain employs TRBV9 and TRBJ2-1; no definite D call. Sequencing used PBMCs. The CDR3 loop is CASSVYIAPSNEQFF. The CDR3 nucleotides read TGTGCCAGCAGCGTGTACATCGCGCCGTCCAATGAGCAGTTCTTC.